The 3 T cell receptor beta chains below were found in one sample sequenced in a study of T cells after yellow fever vaccination. TCRdb reanalysed the 5' RACE reads using MiXCR and keeps one entry per CDR3 protein. The sample lists 250,000 to 400,000 distinct CDR3 sequences, around 4.5% seen once, with just under 20% in the top ten. Sequencing used PBMCs, obtained 15 days after the yellow fever booster vaccination. These receptors all come from a man younger than 35 who received the YFV17D yellow fever vaccine.

The V call is TRBV4-1, the J call TRBJ2-3; 8 nucleotides align to TRBD2. Germline V gene lookup returns CDR1 MGHRA and CDR2 YSYEKL. The J segment lost 2 bases and the V segment lost 0 bases, leaving 7 bases of the junction unmatched. The CDR3 runs 17 residues. CDR3 sequence: CASSQDGGGSYTDTQYF. The CDR3 nucleotides are TGCGCCAGCAGCCAAGACGGGGGGGGAAGCTACACAGATACGCAGTATTTT.

At least ten counts were recorded for this clonotype. The CDR3 spells CASSLAGESPHTGELFF. The CDR3 nucleotides are TGTGCCAGCAGTTTGGCAGGCGAAAGCCCCCACACCGGGGAGCTGTTTTTT. V is TRBV12-3 or TRBV12-4 and J is TRBJ2-2; no clear D gene. V dropped 3 bases and J dropped 3 bases, with 17 bases sitting between them. The CDR3 covers 17 residues.

This clonotype was picked up a small number of times. The chain combines TRBV5-1 with TRBJ2-1, with D tentatively TRBD1 (8 bases). CDR3 length equals 14 residues. Germline V CDR1 and CDR2: SGHRS, YFSETQ. Between the trimmed V and J ends, which lost 4 bases and 8 bases, there was a span of 16 bases. DNA for the CDR3: TGCGCCAGCAGCGGACAGGGAGGGGTTGATGAGCAGTTCTTC. It is translated as CASSGQGGVDEQFF.